This T cell receptor beta chain stems from a study of cytomegalovirus exposure and HLA in healthy donors. Study-level results: Among TCR beta chains of equal frequency, HLA-associated ones were more clonally expanded in a later analysis. A later analysis reportedly found that, within productive TCRs, an Asian-associated ancestry cluster had fewer N-insertions than the mean observed across the roughly 630 donors.

Vbeta (60) and Jbeta (13) primers were used in the PCR. Clones were sequenced by immunoSEQ multiplex PCR, and TCRdb holds only the in-frame ones, with some missing. The table gives some 30,000 clones; the top ten clones make up 3.5% to 5.5% of it. With respect to this clone: Its antigen is still unknown.

This TCR came from a woman between 40 and 50 years old in good health and CMV-seropositive. The specimen was PBMCs.

CDR3 loop: CASRASGTYEQYF. The CDR3 DNA is TGTGCCAGCAGGGCTAGCGGAACCTACGAGCAGTACTTC. The chain combines TRBV27 with TRBJ2-7, with TRBD2 matching 7 bases. V lost 6 bases to trimming and J lost 2 bases; unmatched junction nucleotides: 4. The CDR3 is made up of 13 amino acids. Per germline, CDR1 MNHEY and CDR2 SMNVEV (reference sequence).